This T cell receptor beta chain derives from a study of CD8 T cells in Susac syndrome. Germline lookup yields CDR1 LNHDA and CDR2 SQIVND (reference sequence). With 9 bases removed from V and 9 bases from J, the gap between germline ends came to 15 bases. CDR3 length: 12 amino acids. Random hexamers served to reverse transcribe roughly 0.45 to 1 ug RNA. Via MiXCR, TCRdb re-called the immunoSEQ multiplex PCR reads, giving one row per CDR3 protein. The repertoire holds roughly 150,000 distinct CDR3 sequences, with 85% to 95% as singletons. Concerning this clonotype itself: What it binds is not known.

Findings and limits, study-wide: Among people with Susac, CD8+ clonal expansion was greatest in TEMRA cells and active patients.

The sample comprised CD8+ T cells from PBMCs. The chain is built from TRBV19 and TRBJ2-1, with a possible D match to TRBD2 (5 bases). This TCR was sampled from a human donor with Susac syndrome. This CDR3 reads CASSPGISEQFF. The CDR3 DNA reads as TGTGCCAGCTCGCCGGGGATTTCTGAGCAGTTCTTC.